This TCR beta chain was retrieved from a study of T cells in Graves' hyperthyroidism and ophthalmopathy. Study-level findings and limits: A model of 13 V-J pairs discriminated ophthalmopathy from stable hyperthyroidism. Also found in blood were most expanded thyroid clonotypes above 0.001.

TCR beta CDR3 region amplification was performed from RNA transcripts. When the TCR CDR3 underwent first-round RT-PCR, the HTBI primer set was used. TCRdb itself ran the multiplex PCR reads through MiXCR, one entry per CDR3 protein. Among around 700,000 distinct CDR3 sequences, around 20% were seen once, and the ten largest hold 16%. This clonotype was found many times. Its specificity is unknown. The CDR3 is made up of 17 amino acids. Germline values: CDR1 DFQATT, CDR2 SNEGSKA (reference sequence). The ends were cut back, 0 bases at V and 7 bases at J, with 21 bases in the middle. The chain joins TRBV20-1 to TRBJ1-4, with D possibly matching TRBD1 (5 bases). What was sequenced was blood. This TCR was recovered from a woman between 45 and 65 years old with Graves' hyperthyroidism that later progressed to Graves' ophthalmopathy. The CDR3 spells CSARDWAGSDHVEKLFF. CDR3 bases: TGCAGTGCTAGAGATTGGGCAGGGTCAGATCACGTTGAAAAACTGTTTTTT.